This paragraph covers one T cell receptor (beta chain) sequence. Its antigen is not identified. These data come from a study of T cell responses to AZD1222 COVID-19 vaccine. Across the study: Timing groups of about 4 and about 12 weeks for second doses were pooled. Regarding the study as a whole: Vaccine-associated CD4 TCRs ranged over spike, dominating at 160-218 and 743-854.

The repertoire was sequenced with immunoSEQ multiplex PCR; TCRdb's copy has only in-frame clones and lacks some. Here the sample spans 200,000 to 300,000 clones, over 90% being singletons. V was cut by 5 bases and J by 2 bases, with 15 bases left in between. The germline gives CDR1 MNHEY, CDR2 SVGAGI. This CDR3 comprises 15 residues. The receptor comes from an adult in good health. This rearrangement joins TRBV6-5 to TRBJ1-2; the D gene is possibly TRBD1 (5 bases). The source was peripheral blood, collected on day 0 of AZD1222 vaccination. The CDR3 reads CASSRGGVKNYGYTF. CDR3 in DNA: TGTGCCAGCAGTCGGGGCGGGGTCAAAAACTATGGCTACACCTTC.